This record concerns one T cell receptor (beta chain) sequence. Antigen specificity is unknown. The PBMCs had their origin in approximately 10 ml of fresh peripheral blood. The record originates from a study of T cells in Graves' hyperthyroidism and ophthalmopathy. Findings of the study overall: Blood also showed most of the thyroid clonotypes that were expanded above 0.001.

RNA transcripts gave rise to amplified TCR beta CDR3 regions. A set of HTBI primers served as the primers for a first-round RT-PCR of the TCR CDR3. TCRdb processed the multiplex PCR reads anew with MiXCR; each CDR3 protein has one entry. Among 690,000 or so distinct CDR3 sequences, about 19% were seen once, and the ten largest hold 16%. Source material: blood. The clonotype originates from a woman aged 50 to 60 with Graves' hyperthyroidism that later progressed to Graves' ophthalmopathy.

The CDR3 region has the DNA TGTGCCAGCAGTTGGACTAGCGGGCTCCAAGAGACCCAGTACTTC. As protein: CASSWTSGLQETQYF. The chain uses TRBV27 and TRBJ2-5, with TRBD2 identical over 11 bases. The J segment lost 1 base and the V segment lost 4 bases, leaving 2 bases of the junction unmatched. In germline, CDR1 is MNHEY, CDR2 SMNVEV (reference sequence). This CDR3 comprises 15 residues.